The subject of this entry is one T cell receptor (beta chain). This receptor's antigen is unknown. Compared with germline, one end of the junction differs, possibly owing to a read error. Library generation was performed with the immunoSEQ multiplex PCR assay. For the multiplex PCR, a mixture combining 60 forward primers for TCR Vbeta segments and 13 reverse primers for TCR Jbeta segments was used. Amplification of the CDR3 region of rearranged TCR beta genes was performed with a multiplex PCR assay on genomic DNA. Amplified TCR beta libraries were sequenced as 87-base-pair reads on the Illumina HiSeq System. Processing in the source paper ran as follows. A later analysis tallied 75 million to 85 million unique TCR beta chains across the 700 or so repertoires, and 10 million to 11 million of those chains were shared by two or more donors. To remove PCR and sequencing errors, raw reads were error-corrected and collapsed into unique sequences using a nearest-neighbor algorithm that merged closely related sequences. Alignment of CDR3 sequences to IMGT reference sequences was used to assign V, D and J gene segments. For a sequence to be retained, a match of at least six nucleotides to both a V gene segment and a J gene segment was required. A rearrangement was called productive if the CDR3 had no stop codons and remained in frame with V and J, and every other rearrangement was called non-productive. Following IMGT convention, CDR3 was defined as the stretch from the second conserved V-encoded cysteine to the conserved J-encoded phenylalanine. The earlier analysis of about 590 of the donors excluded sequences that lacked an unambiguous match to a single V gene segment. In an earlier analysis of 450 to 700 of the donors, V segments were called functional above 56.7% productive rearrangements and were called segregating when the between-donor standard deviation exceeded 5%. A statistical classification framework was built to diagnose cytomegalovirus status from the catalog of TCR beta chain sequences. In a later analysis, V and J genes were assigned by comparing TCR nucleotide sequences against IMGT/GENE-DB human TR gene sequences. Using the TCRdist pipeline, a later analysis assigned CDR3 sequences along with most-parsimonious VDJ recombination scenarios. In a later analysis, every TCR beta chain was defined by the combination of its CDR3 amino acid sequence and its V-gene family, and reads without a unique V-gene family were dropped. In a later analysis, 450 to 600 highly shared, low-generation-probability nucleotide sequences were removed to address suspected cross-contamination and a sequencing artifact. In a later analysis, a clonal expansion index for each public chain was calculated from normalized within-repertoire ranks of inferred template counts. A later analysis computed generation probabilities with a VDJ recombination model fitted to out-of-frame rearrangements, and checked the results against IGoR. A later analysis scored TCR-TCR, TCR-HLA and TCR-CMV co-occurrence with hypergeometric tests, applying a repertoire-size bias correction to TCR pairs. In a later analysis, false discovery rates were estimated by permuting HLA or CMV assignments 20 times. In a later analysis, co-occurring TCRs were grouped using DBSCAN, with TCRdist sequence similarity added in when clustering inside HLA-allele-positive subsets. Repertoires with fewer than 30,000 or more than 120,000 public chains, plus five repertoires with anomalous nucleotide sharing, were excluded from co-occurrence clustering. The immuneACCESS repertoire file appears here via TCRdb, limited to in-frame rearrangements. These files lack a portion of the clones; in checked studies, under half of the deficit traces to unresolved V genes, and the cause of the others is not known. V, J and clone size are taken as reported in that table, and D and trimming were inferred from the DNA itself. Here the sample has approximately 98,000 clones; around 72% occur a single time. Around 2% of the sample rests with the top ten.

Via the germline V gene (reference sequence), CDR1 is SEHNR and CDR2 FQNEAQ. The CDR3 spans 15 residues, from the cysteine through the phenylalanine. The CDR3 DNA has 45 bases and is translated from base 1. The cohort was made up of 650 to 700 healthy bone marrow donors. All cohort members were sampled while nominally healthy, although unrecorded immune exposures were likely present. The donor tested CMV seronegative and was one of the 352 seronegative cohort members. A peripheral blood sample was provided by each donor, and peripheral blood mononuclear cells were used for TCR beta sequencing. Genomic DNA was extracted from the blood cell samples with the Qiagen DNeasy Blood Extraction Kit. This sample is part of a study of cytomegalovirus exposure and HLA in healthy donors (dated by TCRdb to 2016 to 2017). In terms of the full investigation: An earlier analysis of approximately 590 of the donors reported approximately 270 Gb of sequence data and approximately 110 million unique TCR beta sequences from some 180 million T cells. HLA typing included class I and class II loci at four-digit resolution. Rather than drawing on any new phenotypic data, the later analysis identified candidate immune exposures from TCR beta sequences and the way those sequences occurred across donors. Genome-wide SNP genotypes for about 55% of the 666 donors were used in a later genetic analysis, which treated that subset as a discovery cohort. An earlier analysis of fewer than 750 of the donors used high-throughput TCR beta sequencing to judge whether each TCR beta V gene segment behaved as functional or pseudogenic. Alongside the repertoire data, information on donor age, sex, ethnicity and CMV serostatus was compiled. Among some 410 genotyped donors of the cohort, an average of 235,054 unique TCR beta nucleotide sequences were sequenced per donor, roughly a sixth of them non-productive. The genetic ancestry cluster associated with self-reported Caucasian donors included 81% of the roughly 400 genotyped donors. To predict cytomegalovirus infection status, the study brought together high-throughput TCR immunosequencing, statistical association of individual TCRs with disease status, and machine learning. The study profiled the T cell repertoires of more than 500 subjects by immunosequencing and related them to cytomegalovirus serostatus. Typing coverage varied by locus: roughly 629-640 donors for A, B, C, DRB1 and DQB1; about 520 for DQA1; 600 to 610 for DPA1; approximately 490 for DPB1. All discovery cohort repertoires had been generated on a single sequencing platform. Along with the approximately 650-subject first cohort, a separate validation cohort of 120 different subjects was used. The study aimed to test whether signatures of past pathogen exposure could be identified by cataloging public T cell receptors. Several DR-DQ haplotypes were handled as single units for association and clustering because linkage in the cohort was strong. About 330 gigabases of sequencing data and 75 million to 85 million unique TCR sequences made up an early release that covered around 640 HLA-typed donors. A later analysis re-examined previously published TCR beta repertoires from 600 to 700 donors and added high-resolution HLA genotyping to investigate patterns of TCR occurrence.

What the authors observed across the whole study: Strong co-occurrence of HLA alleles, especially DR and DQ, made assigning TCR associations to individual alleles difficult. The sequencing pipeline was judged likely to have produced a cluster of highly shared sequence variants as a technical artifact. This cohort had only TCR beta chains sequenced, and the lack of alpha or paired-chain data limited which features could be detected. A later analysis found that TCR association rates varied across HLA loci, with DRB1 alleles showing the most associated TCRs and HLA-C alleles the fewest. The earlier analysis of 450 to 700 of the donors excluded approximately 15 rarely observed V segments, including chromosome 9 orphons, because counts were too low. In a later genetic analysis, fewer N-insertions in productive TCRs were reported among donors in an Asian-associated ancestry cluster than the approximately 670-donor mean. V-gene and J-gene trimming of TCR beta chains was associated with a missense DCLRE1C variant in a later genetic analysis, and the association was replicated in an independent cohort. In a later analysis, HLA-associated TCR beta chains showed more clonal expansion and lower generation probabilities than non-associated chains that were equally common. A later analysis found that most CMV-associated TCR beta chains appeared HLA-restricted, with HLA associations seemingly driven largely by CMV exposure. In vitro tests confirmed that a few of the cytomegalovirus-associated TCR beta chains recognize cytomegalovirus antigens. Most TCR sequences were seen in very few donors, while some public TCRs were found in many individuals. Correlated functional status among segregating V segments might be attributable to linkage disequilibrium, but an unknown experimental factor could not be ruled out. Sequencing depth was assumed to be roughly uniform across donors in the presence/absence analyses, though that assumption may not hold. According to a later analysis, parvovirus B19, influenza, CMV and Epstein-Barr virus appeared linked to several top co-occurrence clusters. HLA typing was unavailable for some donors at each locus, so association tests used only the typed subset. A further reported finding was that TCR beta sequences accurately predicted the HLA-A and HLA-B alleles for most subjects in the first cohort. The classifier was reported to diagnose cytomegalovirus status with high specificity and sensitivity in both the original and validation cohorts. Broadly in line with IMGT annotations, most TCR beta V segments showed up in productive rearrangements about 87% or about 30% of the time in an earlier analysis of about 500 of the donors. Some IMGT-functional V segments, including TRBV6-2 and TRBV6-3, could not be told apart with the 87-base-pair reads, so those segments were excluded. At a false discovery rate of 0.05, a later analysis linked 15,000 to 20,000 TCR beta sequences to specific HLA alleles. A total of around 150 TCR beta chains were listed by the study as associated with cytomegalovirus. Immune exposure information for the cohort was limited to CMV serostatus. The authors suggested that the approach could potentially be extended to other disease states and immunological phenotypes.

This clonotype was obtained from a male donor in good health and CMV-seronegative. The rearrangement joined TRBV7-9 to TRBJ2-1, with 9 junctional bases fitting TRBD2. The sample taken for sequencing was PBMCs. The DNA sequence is TGTTCCAGCAGCTTCGGACTAGCGTCTTACAATGAGCAGTTCTTC. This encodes CSSSFGLASYNEQFF. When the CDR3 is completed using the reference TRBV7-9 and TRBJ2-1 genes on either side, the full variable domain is DTGVSQNPRHKITKRGQNVTFRCDPISEHNRLYWYRQTLGQGPEFLTYFQNEAQLEKSRLLSDRFSAERPKGSFSTLEIQRTEQGDSAMYLCSSSFGLASYNEQFFGPGTRLTVL.